This T cell receptor beta chain is from a study of Tregs in tolerant kidney transplant recipients. Whole-study results and caveats: No direct test of biological reproducibility was done here. Findings come from small patient numbers and require larger validation.

This CDR3 comprises 14 residues. From germline, CDR1 is SGHTA and CDR2 FQGNSA. The V segment lost 5 bases and the J segment 12 bases; nucleotides outside the gene matches: 14. Concerning this clone itself: The antigen is not known.

CD4+CD25+CD127- Tregs, CD4+CD25- non-Tregs, CD4 and CD8 cells were sorted. Before regulatory T cell sorting, thawed PBMCs rested overnight at 37°C in about 190 IU/ml IL-2. Profiling relied on immunoSEQ multiplex PCR, and the TCRdb table lists in-frame clones only, not all of them. The profile shows tens of thousands of clones, 75% to 90% of them singletons. Here the sequenced sample was Tregs from blood, taken before the transplant. This sequence originates from a human donor who received a combined kidney and bone marrow transplant. The chain is built from TRBV7-2 and TRBJ2-7; TRBD1 matches 9 bases. The chain's CDR3 is CASSHPGQGIRLYF. Written as DNA, the CDR3 is TGTGCCAGCAGCCACCCAGGACAGGGGATTCGTCTGTACTTC.